This T cell receptor (beta chain) is from a study of T-cell memory formation after mild COVID-19. For the study at large: Clustering of TCRs was largely donor specific.

Study-wide findings and caveats: Proof of SARS-CoV-2 specificity was absent for the second-wave clones that crested on day 37. Clones which contracted sat mainly in CM and EM if CD4+, and in EMRA if CD8+.

5'RACE with constant-segment primers built TCRalpha and TCRbeta cDNA libraries with UMIs. TCRdb redid the calling of the 5' RACE reads with MiXCR, one entry per CDR3 protein. This sample has fewer than 200,000 distinct CDR3 sequences, with about 18% found just once. CDR1 is SQVTM and CDR2 is ANQGSEA in the germline V gene. The CDR3 covers 14 residues. V was clipped by 3 bases and J by 2 bases, with 12 bases between them. Worth noting for this clonotype: The antigen remains unidentified.

Sample: PBMCs or a T cell subset sorted from them (not recorded which). The sequence came from a young man who had mild COVID-19 (a few samples of this study predate the infection). Cell type and time point are not known. V usage is TRBV29-1 and J usage is TRBJ2-3; D is perhaps TRBD1 (5 bases). DNA of the CDR3: TGCAGCGTTGAGATCCAGGGAACCACAGATACGCAGTATTTT. This encodes CSVEIQGTTDTQYF.